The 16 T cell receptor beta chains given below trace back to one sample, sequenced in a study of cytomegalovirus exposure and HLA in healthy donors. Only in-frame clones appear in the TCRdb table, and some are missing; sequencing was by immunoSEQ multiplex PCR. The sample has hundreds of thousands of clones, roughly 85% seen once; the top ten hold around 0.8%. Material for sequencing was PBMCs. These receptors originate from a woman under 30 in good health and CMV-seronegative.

CDR3 in amino acids: CASRRANEQFF. The CDR3 region has the DNA TGTGCCAGCAGGAGGGCCAATGAGCAGTTCTTC. This chain links TRBV6-5 with TRBJ2-1; TRBD2 might be the D (5 bases). V lost 6 bases and J 6 bases, leaving 6 bases between the germline ends. Germline CDR1 MNHEY, CDR2 SVGAGI. There are 11 residues in the CDR3.

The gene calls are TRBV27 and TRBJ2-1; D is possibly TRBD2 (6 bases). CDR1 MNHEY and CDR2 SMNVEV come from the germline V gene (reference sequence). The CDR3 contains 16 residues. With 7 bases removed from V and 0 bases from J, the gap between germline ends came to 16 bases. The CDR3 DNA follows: TGTGCCAGCATGTGGGGACTGGGCAGCTCCTACAATGAGCAGTTCTTC. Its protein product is CASMWGLGSSYNEQFF.

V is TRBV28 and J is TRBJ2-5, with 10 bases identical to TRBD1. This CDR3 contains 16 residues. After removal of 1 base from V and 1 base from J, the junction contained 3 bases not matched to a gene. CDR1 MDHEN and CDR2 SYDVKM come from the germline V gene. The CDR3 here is CASSLSGQGTQETQYF. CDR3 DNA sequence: TGTGCCAGCAGTTTATCGGGACAGGGGACCCAAGAGACCCAGTACTTC.

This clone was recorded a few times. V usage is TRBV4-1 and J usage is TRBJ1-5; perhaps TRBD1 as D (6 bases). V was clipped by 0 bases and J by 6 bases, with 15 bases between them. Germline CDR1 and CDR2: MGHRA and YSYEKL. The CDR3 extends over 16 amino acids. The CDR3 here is CASSQDGTSPGQPQHF. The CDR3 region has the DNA TGCGCCAGCAGCCAAGACGGGACATCCCCCGGTCAGCCCCAGCATTTT.

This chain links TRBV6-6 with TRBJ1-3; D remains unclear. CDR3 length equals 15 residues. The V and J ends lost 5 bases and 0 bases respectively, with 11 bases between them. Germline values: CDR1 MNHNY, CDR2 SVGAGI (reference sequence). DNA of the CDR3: TGTGCCAGCAGTACCGACCGGGTCTCTGGAAACACCATATATTTT. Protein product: CASSTDRVSGNTIYF.

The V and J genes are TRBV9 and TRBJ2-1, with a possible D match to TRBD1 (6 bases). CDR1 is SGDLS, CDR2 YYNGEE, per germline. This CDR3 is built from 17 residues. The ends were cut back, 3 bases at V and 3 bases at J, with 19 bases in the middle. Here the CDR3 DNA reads TGTGCCAGCAGCGCGCGCCCCAGGGGCGACCTCTACAATGAGCAGTTCTTC. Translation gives CASSARPRGDLYNEQFF.

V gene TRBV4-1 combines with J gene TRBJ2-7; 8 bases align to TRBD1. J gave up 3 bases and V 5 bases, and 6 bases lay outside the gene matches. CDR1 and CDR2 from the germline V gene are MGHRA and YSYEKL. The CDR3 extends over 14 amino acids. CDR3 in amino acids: CASSYRTGYYEQYF. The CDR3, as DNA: TGCGCCAGCAGCTATAGGACAGGGTACTACGAGCAGTACTTC.

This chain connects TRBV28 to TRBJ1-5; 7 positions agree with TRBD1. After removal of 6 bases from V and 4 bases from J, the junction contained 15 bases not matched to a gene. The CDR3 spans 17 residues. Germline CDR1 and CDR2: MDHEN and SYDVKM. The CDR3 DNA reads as TGTGCCAGCAGCTCATCCTCAACAGGGGTGGGAAATCAGCCCCAGCATTTT. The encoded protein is CASSSSSTGVGNQPQHF.

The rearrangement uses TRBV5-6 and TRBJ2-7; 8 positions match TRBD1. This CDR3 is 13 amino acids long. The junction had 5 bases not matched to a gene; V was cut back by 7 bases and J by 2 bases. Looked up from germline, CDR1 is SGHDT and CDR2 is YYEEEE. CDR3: CASSVDRAYEQYF. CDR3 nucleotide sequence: TGTGCCAGCTCAGTGGACAGGGCCTACGAGCAGTACTTC. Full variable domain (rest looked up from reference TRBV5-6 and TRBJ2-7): DAGVTQSPTHLIKTRGQQVTLRCSPKSGHDTVSWYQQALGQGPQFIFQYYEEEERQRGNFPDRFSGHQFPNYSSELNVNALLLGDSALYLCASSVDRAYEQYFGPGTRLTVT.

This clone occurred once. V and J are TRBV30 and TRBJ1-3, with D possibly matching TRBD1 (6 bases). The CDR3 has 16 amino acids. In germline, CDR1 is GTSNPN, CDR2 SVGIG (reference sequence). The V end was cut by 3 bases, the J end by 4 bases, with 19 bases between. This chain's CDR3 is CAWSPLGGARGNTIYF. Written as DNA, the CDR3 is TGTGCCTGGAGCCCCCTTGGGGGGGCGAGAGGAAACACCATATATTTT.

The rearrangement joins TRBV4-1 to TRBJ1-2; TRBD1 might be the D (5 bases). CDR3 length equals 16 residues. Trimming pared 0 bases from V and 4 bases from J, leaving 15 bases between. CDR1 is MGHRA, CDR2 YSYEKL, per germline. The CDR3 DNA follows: TGCGCCAGCAGCCAAGAGTCGGGGGGACCGGTCTATGGCTACACCTTC. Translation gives CASSQESGGPVYGYTF.

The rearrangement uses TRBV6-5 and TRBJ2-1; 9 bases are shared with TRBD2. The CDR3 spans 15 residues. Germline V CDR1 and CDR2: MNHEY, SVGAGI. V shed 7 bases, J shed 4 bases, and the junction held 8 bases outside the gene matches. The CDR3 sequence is CASKPASGIYNEQFF. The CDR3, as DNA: TGTGCCAGCAAACCGGCTAGCGGGATTTACAATGAGCAGTTCTTC.

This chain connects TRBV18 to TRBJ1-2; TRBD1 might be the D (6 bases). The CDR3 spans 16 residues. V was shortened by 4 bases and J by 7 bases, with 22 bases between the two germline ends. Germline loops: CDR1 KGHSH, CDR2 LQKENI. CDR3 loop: CASSLFYRDTGSGYTF. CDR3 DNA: TGTGCCAGCTCACTCTTCTACCGGGACACAGGTAGTGGCTACACCTTC.

CDR3 coding DNA: TGCGCCAGCAGCGACGGGACAGGGGTCGTCTATGGCTACACCTTC. It encodes CASSDGTGVVYGYTF. The chain carries TRBV10-2 and TRBJ1-2; the match to TRBD1 covers 10 bases. This CDR3 comprises 15 residues. V lost 6 bases to trimming and J lost 4 bases; unmatched junction nucleotides: 8. From germline, CDR1 is WSHSY and CDR2 SAAADI.

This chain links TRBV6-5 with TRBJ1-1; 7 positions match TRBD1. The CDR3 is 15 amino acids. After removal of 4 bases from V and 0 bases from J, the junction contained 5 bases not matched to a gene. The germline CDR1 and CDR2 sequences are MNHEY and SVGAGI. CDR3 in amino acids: CASSSKQGLNTEAFF. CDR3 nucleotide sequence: TGTGCCAGCAGTTCCAAACAGGGGTTGAACACTGAAGCTTTCTTT.

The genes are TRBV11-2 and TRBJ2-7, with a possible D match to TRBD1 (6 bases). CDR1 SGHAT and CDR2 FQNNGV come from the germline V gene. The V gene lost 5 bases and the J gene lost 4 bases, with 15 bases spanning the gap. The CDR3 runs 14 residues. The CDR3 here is CASSPVTQGYEQYF. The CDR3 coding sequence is TGTGCCAGCAGCCCCGTGACACAGGGTTACGAGCAGTACTTC.